This T cell receptor beta chain was captured in a study of identical twins. Study-wide results and caveats: The conclusions drew on cross-sectional statistical analysis instead of tracking the same donors. Partly confounded zero-insertion analyses could result from invariant MAIT and iNKT cells. Sharing of beta out-of-frame sequences by twins showed a weaker excess.

This clonotype was counted between two and nine times. No antigen is known for it. Trimming removed 6 bases from V and 11 bases from J, with 25 bases in between. CDR3 length: 15 amino acids. Looked up from germline, CDR1 is SGHAT and CDR2 is FQNNGV. One entry per CDR3 protein results from TCRdb running MiXCR on the 5' RACE reads. This sample has 1.5 million or so distinct CDR3 sequences, with around a third found just once. Sequenced input: cord blood. The receptor comes from a newborn girl in good health. The V call is TRBV11-2, the J call TRBJ2-5; D is uncertain. The CDR3 sequence is CASSKPRSSTIEQYF. For the CDR3, the DNA is TGTGCCAGCAGTAAACCTCGGAGCTCCACCATTGAGCAGTACTTC. Full variable domain (remainder filled in from reference TRBV11-2 and TRBJ2-5): EAGVAQSPRYKIIEKRQSVAFWCNPISGHATLYWYQQILGQGPKLLIQFQNNGVVDDSQLPKDRFSAERLKGVDSTLKIQPAKLEDSAVYLCASSKPRSSTIEQYFGPGTRLLVL.